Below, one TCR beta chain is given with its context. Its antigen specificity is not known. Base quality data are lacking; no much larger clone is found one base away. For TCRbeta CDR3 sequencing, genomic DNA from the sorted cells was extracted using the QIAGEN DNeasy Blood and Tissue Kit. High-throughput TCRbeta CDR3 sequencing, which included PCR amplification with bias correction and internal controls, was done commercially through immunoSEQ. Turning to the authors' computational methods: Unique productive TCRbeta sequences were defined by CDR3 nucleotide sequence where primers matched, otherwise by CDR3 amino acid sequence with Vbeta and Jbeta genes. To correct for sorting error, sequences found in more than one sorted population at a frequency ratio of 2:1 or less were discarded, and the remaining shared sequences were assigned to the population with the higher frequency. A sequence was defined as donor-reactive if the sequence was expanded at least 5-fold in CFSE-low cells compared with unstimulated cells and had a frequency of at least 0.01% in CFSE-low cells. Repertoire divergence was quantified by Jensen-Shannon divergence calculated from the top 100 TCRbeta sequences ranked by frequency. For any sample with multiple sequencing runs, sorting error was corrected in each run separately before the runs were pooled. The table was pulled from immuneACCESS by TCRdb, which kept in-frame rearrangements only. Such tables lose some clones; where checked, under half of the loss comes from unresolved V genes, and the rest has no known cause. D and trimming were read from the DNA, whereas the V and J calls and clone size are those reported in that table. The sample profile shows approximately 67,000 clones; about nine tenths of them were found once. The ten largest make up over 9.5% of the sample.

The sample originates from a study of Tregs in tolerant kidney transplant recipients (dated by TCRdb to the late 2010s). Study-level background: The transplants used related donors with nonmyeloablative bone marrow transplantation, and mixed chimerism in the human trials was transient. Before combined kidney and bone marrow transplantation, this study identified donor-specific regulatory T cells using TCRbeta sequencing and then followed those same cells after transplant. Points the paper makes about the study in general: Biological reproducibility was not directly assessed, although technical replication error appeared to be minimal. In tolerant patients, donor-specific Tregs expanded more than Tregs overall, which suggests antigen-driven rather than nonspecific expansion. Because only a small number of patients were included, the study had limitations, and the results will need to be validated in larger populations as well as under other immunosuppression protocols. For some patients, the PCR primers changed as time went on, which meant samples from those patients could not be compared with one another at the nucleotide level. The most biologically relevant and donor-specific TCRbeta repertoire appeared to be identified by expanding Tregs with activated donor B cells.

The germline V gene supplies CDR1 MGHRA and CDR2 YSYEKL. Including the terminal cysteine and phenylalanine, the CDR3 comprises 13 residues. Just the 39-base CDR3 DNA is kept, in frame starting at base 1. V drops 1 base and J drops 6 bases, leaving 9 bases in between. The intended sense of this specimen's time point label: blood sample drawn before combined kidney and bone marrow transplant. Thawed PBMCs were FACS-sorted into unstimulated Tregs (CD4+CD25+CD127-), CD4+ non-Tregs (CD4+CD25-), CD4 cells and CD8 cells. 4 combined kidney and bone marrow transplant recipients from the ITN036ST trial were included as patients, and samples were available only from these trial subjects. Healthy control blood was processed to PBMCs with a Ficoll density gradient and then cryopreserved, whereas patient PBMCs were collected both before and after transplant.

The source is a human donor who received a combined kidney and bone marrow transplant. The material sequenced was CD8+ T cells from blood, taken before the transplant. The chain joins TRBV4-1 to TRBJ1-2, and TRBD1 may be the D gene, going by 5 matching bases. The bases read TGCGCCAGCAGCCAAGTAGTGGGGCATGGCTACACCTTC. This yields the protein CASSQVVGHGYTF.